This TCR beta chain appears in the sequencing data of a study of identical twins. From the 5' RACE reads, TCRdb called clonotypes with MiXCR, one entry per CDR3 protein. There are roughly 260,000 distinct CDR3 sequences in the sample; approximately 7.8% occur only once, and around 5.4% lies in the top ten. Whole-study results and caveats: Cord blood beta clonotypes that were abundant carried fewer insertions, and memory repertoires showed no such trend. Excess low generation probability was seen in twin-shared out-of-frame alpha sequences.

The germline CDR1 and CDR2 sequences are SGHTS and YDEGEE. There are 12 residues in the CDR3. Details on this clonotype: As yet, its antigen is unknown. Germline is not matched at one junction end, which may reflect a read error.

These sequences were also reported in another study, on yellow fever vaccine responses in identical twins.

The chain is built from TRBV5-8 and TRBJ1-1; 7 nucleotides match TRBD1. Sequenced sample: CD8+ T cells sorted from blood. The source of this sequence is a woman under 30 in good health. The DNA for the CDR3 is TGTGCCAGCAGCTATGACAGGGTCTACTTCACCTTT. Translation gives CASSYDRVYFTF.